What follows is one T cell receptor beta chain and its context. The CDR3 has 14 amino acids. Germline values: CDR1 SNHLY, CDR2 FYNNEI. The V and J ends lost 6 bases and 0 bases respectively, with 9 bases between them. Time point specified: pretreatment peripheral blood. Individual patients had between 1 and 8 samples, taken pretreatment and on-treatment. The record originates from a study of PD-L1 blockade in urothelial cancer. Study context: Blood analysis was done at 3 weeks (second dose) and 6 weeks after treatment began. Peripheral blood specimens exhibited a median yield of approximately 150,000 T cells.

The authors spiked synthetic TCR analog templates into each PCR. Here immunoSEQ multiplex PCR was the method, and the copy in TCRdb shows in-frame clones only, minus some. The repertoire consists of 86,000 or so clones, with about 85% occurring once and the leading ten covering roughly an eighth. The chain carries TRBV2 and TRBJ1-3; no definite D call. This receptor was taken from a man aged 55-75 years with urothelial cancer. Sequences were derived from PBMCs, sampled around atezolizumab (anti-PD-L1) treatment. CDR3 coding DNA: TGTGCCAGCAGAGCGGGATTCTCTGGAAACACCATATATTTT. Its translation is CASRAGFSGNTIYF.